This T cell receptor beta chain stems from a study of siplizumab effects on memory and regulatory T cells. General study points: Alloreactive clones mapping to unstimulated subsets formed only a minor fraction. Siplizumab significantly reduced alloreactive sequences traceable to unstimulated CD4+ memory cells. The alloresponse seemed to draw substantially on naive T cells, which appeared more diverse than memory cells.

V was shortened by 6 bases and J by 4 bases, with 25 bases between the two germline ends. From germline, CDR1 is SGHKS and CDR2 YYEKEE (reference sequence). The CDR3 runs to 18 residues. Assays were performed on about 97,000 TCR templates per sample. Produced via immunoSEQ multiplex PCR; TCRdb's table is partial and in-frame only. This sample has roughly 120,000 clones; around 90% occur once, and the top ten carry 1% to 1.5%. A note on this clone: The antigen is undetermined.

This clonotype originated in a human donor in good health. The rearrangement links TRBV5-5 to TRBJ2-2, with D possibly being TRBD1 or TRBD2 (7 bases each). The sample comprised CD4+ T cells sorted from blood. CDR3 in amino acids: CASTPEVFQGGITGELFF. DNA for the CDR3: TGTGCCAGCACCCCTGAAGTGTTTCAGGGGGGGATCACCGGGGAGCTGTTTTTT. The complete variable domain, with remaining parts taken from reference TRBV5-5 and TRBJ2-2, reads DAGVTQSPTHLIKTRGQQVTLRCSPISGHKSVSWYQQVLGQGPQFIFQYYEKEERGRGNFPDRFSARQFPNYSSELNVNALLLGDSALYLCASTPEVFQGGITGELFFGEGSRLTVL.